This entry describes one T cell receptor (beta chain). The antigen remains unidentified. V lost 0 bases and J lost 1; bases outside the gene matches: 12. CDR1 and CDR2 from the germline V gene are DFQATT and SNEGSKA (reference sequence). This CDR3 has 18 amino acids. This entry belongs to a study of human T cells and chemical hapten exposure. For the library, individual cDNA molecules each received unique molecular identifiers. From the RACE reads, TCRdb called clonotypes with MiXCR, one entry per CDR3 protein. The data hold tens of thousands of distinct CDR3 sequences, with 9.4% observed a single time. Study outcomes and limitations: There were significantly more large CDR3 similarity clusters among expanded TCRs than among controls.

Time point indicated: pre-sensitization, week 0. Specified treatment: therapeutic diphenylcyclopropenone sensitization with weekly scalp DPC. This TCR came from a woman aged 40 to 55 with alopecia areata. Some clones in this sample may be carry-over from other donors' samples. The sequencing used whole blood, collected in connection with sensitization to the hapten diphenylcyclopropenone (DPC). This chain joins TRBV20-1 and TRBJ2-1, with 7 bases lining up with TRBD2. The CDR3 bases are TGCAGTGCTAGAGATCCCTTAGCAGCGGGGAGTTCCTACAATGAGCAGTTCTTC. It specifies CSARDPLAAGSSYNEQFF.